What follows describes a single TCR beta chain. Its cognate antigen has yet to be identified. Per-base qualities were not stored, and no clone one base away is much larger. From a lookup of the germline V gene, CDR1 and CDR2 are MDHEN and SYDVKM. The CDR3 contains 15 residues, cysteine and phenylalanine counted. The retained sequence is limited to the CDR3, 45 bases, with the frame set at the first base. A distance of 9 bases separates the germline ends of V and J, which lose 3 bases and 0 bases respectively. This entry is derived from a study of T cell changes during pregnancy in multiple sclerosis (dated by TCRdb to the late 2010s). A note on the overall study: The study examined how the T cell repertoire changed over the course of pregnancy in women with multiple sclerosis.

Receptor amplification or capture employed the immunoSEQ multiplex PCR assay. TCRdb took over this immuneACCESS table, retaining in-frame rearrangements with V and J assigned. Such tables are incomplete; in checked studies, under half of the missing clones stem from an unresolved V gene, and the remainder is unexplained. The sample table shows about 60,000 clones, and roughly 96% are seen once. Of the sample, 2.5% falls within the top ten clones. The source material was CD8+ T cells from peripheral blood mononuclear cells, sampled after pregnancy. The sequence was obtained from a female donor with multiple sclerosis, enrolled in a pregnancy study. Recombination joined TRBV28 with TRBJ1-3; the D gene is unclear. The nucleotide sequence is given as TGTGCCAGCAGTTTCGGGGTGACCTCTGGAAACACCATATATTTT. The resulting protein is CASSFGVTSGNTIYF.